The 22 T cell receptor beta chains below all came from one sample that was sequenced in a study of blood T cell repertoires in COVID-19. The assay was immunoSEQ multiplex PCR, and TCRdb's table has in-frame clones only and misses some. The profile shows approximately 270,000 clones, roughly nine tenths of them singletons. The sample taken for sequencing was peripheral blood. Receptors were obtained from a man in his fifties with acute or convalescent COVID-19.

This sequence joins TRBV29-1 and TRBJ2-2, with unresolved D. The length of the CDR3 is 13 residues. Germline CDR1 reads SQVTM; CDR2 reads ANQGSEA. The V gene lost 7 bases and the J gene lost 1 base, with 10 bases spanning the gap. CDR3 loop: CSGVAVNTGELFF. CDR3 DNA sequence: TGCAGCGGGGTGGCGGTGAACACCGGGGAGCTGTTTTTT.

The V gene is TRBV19, the J gene TRBJ2-7; TRBD1 matches 11 bases. The trim removed 10 bases at V and 0 bases at J, leaving 8 bases unmatched. This CDR3 has 15 amino acids. Germline V lookup: CDR1 LNHDA, CDR2 SQIVND (reference sequence). CDR3 DNA sequence: TGTGCCACCAGCCGGACAGGGGGCGTCTCCTACGAGCAGTACTTC. This sequence encodes CATSRTGGVSYEQYF. The full variable domain, rest sourced from reference TRBV19 and TRBJ2-7, is DGGITQSPKYLFRKEGQNVTLSCEQNLNHDAMYWYRQDPGQGLRLIYYSQIVNDFQKGDIAEGYSVSREKKESFPLTVTSAQKNPTAFYLCATSRTGGVSYEQYFGPGTRLTVT.

The V gene is TRBV27, the J gene TRBJ1-5, with D possibly TRBD1 on 5 matching bases. Trimming took 5 bases from V and 6 from J, leaving 17 bases between them. The CDR3 consists of 15 residues. Germline lookup yields CDR1 MNHEY and CDR2 SMNVEV (reference sequence). CDR3 nucleotides: TGTGCCAGCAGTCCCCGCAGGGCTTCAGGTCAGCCCCAGCATTTT. Translation gives CASSPRRASGQPQHF.

The gene calls are TRBV27 and TRBJ2-5; a possible D gene is TRBD2 (7 bases). This CDR3 region has 15 residues. Trimming removed 2 bases from V and 4 bases from J, with 14 bases in between. Germline values: CDR1 MNHEY, CDR2 SMNVEV (reference sequence). Here the CDR3 reads CASSLGGGVGETQYF. The CDR3 DNA reads TGTGCCAGCAGTTTAGGAGGGGGGGTTGGAGAGACCCAGTACTTC.

The chain recombines TRBV2 with TRBJ2-2; perhaps TRBD1 as D (5 bases). The ends were cut back, 7 bases at V and 4 bases at J, with 19 bases in the middle. The CDR3 is 16 residues long. Germline V gives CDR1 SNHLY, CDR2 FYNNEI. CDR3: CASTPPRNQGTGELFF. The CDR3 DNA follows: TGTGCCAGCACCCCACCTCGTAACCAGGGCACCGGGGAGCTGTTTTTT.

The chain links TRBV11-2 to TRBJ1-4; D ambiguous. The V end lost 0 bases, the J end lost 3 bases, and 5 bases lay between the germline ends. This CDR3 spans 14 amino acids. Germline assignment: CDR1 SGHAT and CDR2 FQNNGV. CDR3 bases: TGTGCCAGCAGCTTAGATCTAGCTAATGAAAAACTGTTTTTT. Its translation: CASSLDLANEKLFF.

The V and J genes are TRBV5-6 and TRBJ2-1; TRBD2 matches 13 bases. V was clipped by 6 bases and J by 2 bases; unmatched bases: 5. Germline-derived CDR1 and CDR2 are SGHDT and YYEEEE. The CDR3 spans 16 residues. The CDR3 loop reads CASTRGLAGPYNEQFF. The CDR3 DNA reads as TGTGCCAGCACCCGGGGACTAGCGGGGCCCTACAATGAGCAGTTCTTC.

The chain joins TRBV4-2 to TRBJ2-7, with 7 bases matching TRBD1. The V segment lost 4 bases and the J segment 2 bases; nucleotides outside the gene matches: 5. Germline lookup yields CDR1 LGHNA and CDR2 YNFKEQ. The CDR3 is 14 amino acids. The CDR3 sequence is CASSPDRVAYEQYF. The CDR3 DNA is TGTGCCAGCAGCCCCGACAGGGTGGCCTACGAGCAGTACTTC.

The chain carries TRBV7-8 and TRBJ1-3; possible D gene TRBD1, 5 bases. Germline V CDR1 and CDR2: SGHVS, FQNEAQ. The CDR3 is 16 residues long. V was cut by 4 bases and J by 0 bases, with 13 bases left in between. The CDR3 loop reads CASSSMTALSGNTIYF. The CDR3 coding sequence is TGTGCCAGCAGCTCGATGACAGCGCTCTCTGGAAACACCATATATTTT. Looking up the rest from reference TRBV7-8 and TRBJ1-3 gives the full variable domain: GAGVSQSPRYKVAKRGQDVALRCDPISGHVSLFWYQQALGQGPEFLTYFQNEAQLDKSGLPSDRFFAERPEGSVSTLKIQRTQQEDSAVYLCASSSMTALSGNTIYFGEGSWLTVV.

The chain links TRBV6-5 to TRBJ1-1; TRBD1 matches 7 bases. The V gene end was trimmed by 6 bases and the J gene end by 1 base; junction bases not matched to a gene: 8. The CDR3 extends over 15 amino acids. Germline assignment: CDR1 MNHEY and CDR2 SVGAGI. As DNA, the CDR3 is TGTGCCAGCAGCCCGACAGGGCTCGGGAACACTGAAGCTTTCTTT. Protein product: CASSPTGLGNTEAFF.

This clone was recorded only once. The chain recombines TRBV5-5 with TRBJ1-1; a weak D match, TRBD1 (6 bases). Germline values: CDR1 SGHKS, CDR2 YYEKEE (reference sequence). V was cut by 4 bases and J by 5 bases, with 18 bases left in between. The CDR3 consists of 15 residues. CDR3 sequence (DNA): TGTGCCAGCAGCCTCGGGGGGGCCCTGAGGACTGAAGCTTTCTTT. Its translation: CASSLGGALRTEAFF.

The V gene is TRBV10-1, the J gene TRBJ2-7; TRBD1 agrees at 7 bases. CDR3 length: 15 amino acids. The germline V gene has CDR1 WNHNN and CDR2 SYGVQD (reference sequence). The junction had 8 bases not matched to a gene; V was cut back by 3 bases and J by 3 bases. In DNA, the CDR3 is TGCGCCAGCAGTGATAGGCGACAGGGACACTACGAGCAGTACTTC. The encoded protein is CASSDRRQGHYEQYF.

J is TRBJ1-1 and V is TRBV14, with D uncertain. The CDR3 sequence is 17 residues long. Germline CDR1 and CDR2: SGHDN and FVKESK. Trimming took off 7 bases at V and 5 bases at J, with 26 bases between the two ends. CDR3 in DNA: TGTGCCAGCACCCCGAGTGAGGGCAGGCGATTGGGAACTGAAGCTTTCTTT. Amino acids: CASTPSEGRRLGTEAFF.

J is TRBJ1-2 and V is TRBV5-1; D not certain. With 4 bases removed from V and 8 bases from J, the gap between germline ends came to 12 bases. The CDR3 is 12 residues long. CDR1 is SGHRS, CDR2 YFSETQ, per germline. The CDR3 DNA sequence: TGCGCCAGCAGCGCCTCGGGGAGAGGCTACACCTTC. Its translation is CASSASGRGYTF.

The chain combines TRBV19 with TRBJ1-2; a weak D match, TRBD1 (5 bases). In germline, CDR1 is LNHDA, CDR2 SQIVND (reference sequence). V was trimmed by 3 bases and J by 8 bases, leaving 22 bases between them. The CDR3 is made up of 16 amino acids. DNA for the CDR3: TGTGCCAGTAGTATGGTGGGGACTAAAATTATGAGCGGCTACACCTTC. Translation gives CASSMVGTKIMSGYTF.

V and J are TRBV2 and TRBJ1-4; D gene uncertain. V was cut by 7 bases and J by 5 bases, with 5 bases left in between. The length of the CDR3 is 11 residues. Germline CDR1 and CDR2: SNHLY and FYNNEI. The CDR3 loop reads CASTRNEKLFF. As DNA, the CDR3 is TGTGCCAGCACGAGGAATGAAAAACTGTTTTTT.

This chain uses TRBV2 with TRBJ2-1, with 9 bases matching TRBD2. Trimming took 3 bases from V and 10 from J; bases not matched to a gene: 10. Germline V gene data show CDR1 as SNHLY and CDR2 as FYNNEI. The CDR3 totals 15 residues. The CDR3: CASSDNLAGDPEQFF. DNA for the CDR3: TGTGCCAGCAGTGATAATTTAGCGGGGGACCCCGAGCAGTTCTTC.

Note on this clone: Other DNA variants within this sample encode the same CDR3. This rearrangement joins TRBV18 to TRBJ2-2; 8 bases line up with TRBD2. CDR3 length: 16 residues. Trimming removed 3 bases from V and 0 bases from J; junction bases left unmatched: 3. Per germline, CDR1 KGHSH and CDR2 LQKENI. CDR3 amino acids: CASSPLSGANTGELFF. The CDR3 DNA reads TGTGCCAGCTCACCTCTTAGCGGGGCGAACACCGGGGAGCTGTTTTTT.

The rearrangement uses TRBV30 and TRBJ1-2; TRBD1 might be the D (5 bases). Germline V gene data show CDR1 as GTSNPN and CDR2 as SVGIG (reference sequence). The CDR3 contains 12 residues. V shed 5 bases and J shed 8 bases, with 15 bases lying between them. The CDR3: CAWGGGAVGYTF. Here the CDR3 DNA reads TGTGCCTGGGGCGGAGGGGCTGTGGGCTACACCTTC. Together with reference TRBV30 and TRBJ1-2, the CDR3 gives the full variable domain: SQTIHQWPATLVQPVGSPLSLECTVEGTSNPNLYWYRQAAGRGLQLLFYSVGIGQISSEVPQNLSASRPQDRQFILSSKKLLLSDSGFYLCAWGGGAVGYTFGSGTRLTVV.

V is TRBV7-3 and J is TRBJ2-7; a weak D match, TRBD2 (5 bases). The CDR3 has 13 amino acids. Trimming removed 1 base from V and 4 bases from J, with 8 bases in between. The germline gives CDR1 SGHTA, CDR2 FQGTGA. CDR3 coding DNA: TGTGCCAGCAGCTTAAGCGGGCGTTACGAGCAGTACTTC. This sequence encodes CASSLSGRYEQYF.

CDR3 nucleotide sequence: TGTGCCAGCAGCTTAGTTCTAGGCTATGGCTACACCTTC. Its protein is CASSLVLGYGYTF. This chain joins TRBV7-2 and TRBJ1-2; D not certain. V lost 1 base, J lost 4 bases, and 7 bases lay in between. Germline V CDR1 and CDR2: SGHTA, FQGNSA. This CDR3 is built from 13 residues.

This clone was counted between two and nine times. This chain links TRBV12-3 or TRBV12-4 with TRBJ2-1; D is perhaps TRBD1 (6 bases). The CDR3 contains 12 residues. V gave up 3 bases and J gave up 10 bases, with 10 bases separating them. In DNA, the CDR3 is TGTGCCAGCAGTTTCAGGGGCAGGGAGCAGTTCTTC. The encoded protein is CASSFRGREQFF.